Detailed here is one T cell receptor beta chain. Its antigen is unknown. This CDR3 contains 14 residues. Germline assignment: CDR1 SGHVS and CDR2 FNYEAQ. V lost 2 bases and J lost 2, with 10 bases in between. Treatment here: oral pan-JAK inhibitor, 5-10 mg twice daily. It was from alopecia areata patients that lesional scalp punch biopsies and peripheral blood were collected. These data belong to a study of CD8+ T cells in alopecia areata. About the study: The drug, tofacitinib, lasted 6 to 18 months, followed by 6 months off drug.

Whole-study findings and limits: Clonality in lesional scalp, especially alopecia totalis/universalis, exceeded that of normal scalp. Having just one nonresponder leaves the connection between baseline CD8+ expansion and response unresolved.

Extracted from the samples, RNA was reverse transcribed into cDNA to serve as the sequencing template. The table came from immunoSEQ multiplex PCR; TCRdb's copy has only in-frame clones and leaves some out. Of more than 100,000 clones in the sample, over 75% are singletons; the top ten hold approximately 12%. The receptor was isolated from a human donor with alopecia areata. The V and J genes are TRBV7-6 and TRBJ2-7; D call uncertain. Sequenced material: CD8+ T cells sorted from blood, taken at week 34, from a patient treated with tofacitinib. In DNA, the CDR3 is TGTGCCAGCAGCTTAACGGCCAGAACCTACGAGCAGTACTTC. This codes for CASSLTARTYEQYF. Filled out from reference TRBV7-6 and TRBJ2-7, the complete variable domain reads GAGVSQSPRYKVTKRGQDVALRCDPISGHVSLYWYRQALGQGPEFLTYFNYEAQQDKSGLPNDRFSAERPEGSISTLTIQRTEQRDSAMYRCASSLTARTYEQYFGPGTRLTVT.